This passage covers 6 T cell receptor beta chains from one sample sequenced in a study of blood T cell repertoires in COVID-19. The protocol was immunoSEQ multiplex PCR, while the TCRdb copy is restricted to in-frame clones and leaves out a portion. This sample has about 230,000 clones, with approximately 87% found just once. Sequenced input: peripheral blood. Source of these receptors: a woman aged 70-85 years with active or convalescent COVID-19.

The chain links TRBV28 to TRBJ2-7, with unresolved D. From germline, CDR1 is MDHEN and CDR2 SYDVKM. The CDR3 is 13 amino acids. The V end lost 5 bases, the J end lost 2 bases, and 10 bases lay between the germline ends. The CDR3 region has the DNA TGTGCCAGCAGTCCGTCCAGGCCCTACGAGCAGTACTTC. Encoded protein: CASSPSRPYEQYF.

This clone appeared a single time. J is TRBJ2-5 and V is TRBV4-2; possible D gene TRBD2, 6 bases. Per germline, CDR1 LGHNA and CDR2 YNFKEQ. The CDR3 totals 16 residues. V was clipped by 0 bases and J by 2 bases, with 13 bases between them. The CDR3 spells CASSQDGSGTQETQYF. The CDR3 coding sequence is TGTGCCAGCAGCCAAGACGGTAGCGGTACACAAGAGACCCAGTACTTC.

This chain uses TRBV11-2 with TRBJ1-2; 9 bases match TRBD1. Germline loops: CDR1 SGHAT, CDR2 FQNNGV. The CDR3 runs 12 residues. Germline trimming cut 6 bases from V and 8 bases from J; bases unmatched to any gene: 4. The CDR3, as DNA: TGTGCCAGCAGACAGGGGGCCGAGGGCTACACCTTC. As protein: CASRQGAEGYTF.

The chain carries TRBV7-6 and TRBJ2-3; 12 positions agree with TRBD2. This CDR3 has 17 amino acids. Trimming cost V 5 bases and J 2 bases; bases outside gene matches: 8. Germline V CDR1 and CDR2: SGHVS, FNYEAQ. CDR3 DNA: TGTGCCAGCAGCCAAAGCCCTAGCGGGAGGGACACAGATACGCAGTATTTT. This translates into CASSQSPSGRDTDTQYF.

V gene TRBV7-9 combines with J gene TRBJ1-4, with D perhaps TRBD1 (5 bases). V lost 7 bases, J lost 4 bases, and 13 bases lay in between. CDR1 and CDR2 from the germline V gene are SEHNR and FQNEAQ (reference sequence). The CDR3 runs to 14 residues. In DNA form, the CDR3 reads TGTGCCAGCACCCCTGCGGGGCTTAATGAAAAACTGTTTTTT. Its translation: CASTPAGLNEKLFF. The variable domain in full, completed from reference TRBV7-9 and TRBJ1-4, reads DTGVSQNPRHKITKRGQNVTFRCDPISEHNRLYWYRQTLGQGPEFLTYFQNEAQLEKSRLLSDRFSAERPKGSFSTLEIQRTEQGDSAMYLCASTPAGLNEKLFFGSGTQLSVL.

The J gene is TRBJ1-6, the V gene TRBV6-5; unclear D gene. CDR3 length: 12 residues. Germline assignment: CDR1 MNHEY and CDR2 SVGAGI. Trimming stripped 7 bases from V and 7 bases from J, with 8 bases between. The CDR3 spells CASTVRNSPLHF. In DNA form, the CDR3 reads TGTGCCAGCACCGTCAGGAATTCACCCCTCCACTTT.